The 31 T cell receptor beta chains below all came from one sample that was sequenced in a study of Ad26.COV2.S vaccination and SARS-CoV-2 variants. Indicated treatment: around 19 received Ad26.COV2.S at low or high dose, single or two shots; 5 received placebo; per-sample allocation not given. Day 63 following the first vaccine or placebo injection was when the samples were taken. TCRdb keeps only in-frame clones here, not all; method: immunoSEQ multiplex PCR. Of about 440,000 clones detected, around 91% appear once; the ten largest clones hold about 4.1%. The sequencing used peripheral blood, collected in a trial of Ad26.COV2.S vaccine versus placebo. The receptors come from a person aged 18-60 years who received the Ad26.COV2.S COVID-19 vaccine or a placebo.

This chain links TRBV27 with TRBJ1-1; 10 nucleotides line up with TRBD1. J was trimmed by 5 bases and V by 5 bases; bases with no gene match: 14. The CDR3 spans 17 residues. The germline gives CDR1 MNHEY, CDR2 SMNVEV (reference sequence). The CDR3 sequence: CASSGSRDRGKMTEAFF. CDR3 DNA: TGTGCCAGCAGTGGGAGCCGGGACAGGGGAAAGATGACTGAAGCTTTCTTT.

The rearrangement links TRBV4-1 to TRBJ2-5; D not resolved. This CDR3 spans 14 amino acids. Per the germline V gene, CDR1 is MGHRA and CDR2 is YSYEKL. V lost 4 bases and J lost 0, with 9 bases in between. DNA for the CDR3: TGCGCCAGCAGCCTTCGCCGGGACCAAGAGACCCAGTACTTC. It specifies CASSLRRDQETQYF.

The gene calls are TRBV2 and TRBJ2-1; 8 bases fit TRBD1. CDR1 and CDR2 from the germline V gene are SNHLY and FYNNEI. The V and J ends lost 4 bases and 6 bases, in that order; junction bases with no gene match: 2. The CDR3 has 13 residues. The CDR3: CASSGGQGNEQFF. CDR3 coding DNA: TGTGCCAGCAGTGGAGGACAGGGCAATGAGCAGTTCTTC. The full variable domain, its missing parts supplied by reference TRBV2 and TRBJ2-1, is EPEVTQTPSHQVTQMGQEVILRCVPISNHLYFYWYRQILGQKVEFLVSFYNNEISEKSEIFDDQFSVERPDGSNFTLKIRSTKLEDSAMYFCASSGGQGNEQFFGPGTRLTVL.

This CDR3 reads CASSFGARNTGELFF. The CDR3 coding sequence is TGTGCCAGCAGCTTCGGGGCCAGGAACACCGGGGAGCTGTTTTTT. The chain uses TRBV11-2 and TRBJ2-2; D possibly matches TRBD1 or TRBD2 (5 bases each). V was cut by 3 bases and J by 1 base, with 9 bases left in between. Germline CDR1 reads SGHAT; CDR2 reads FQNNGV. CDR3 length: 15 amino acids.

This sequence joins TRBV28 and TRBJ2-1; TRBD2 matches at 9 bases. CDR1 is MDHEN, CDR2 SYDVKM, per germline. With V trimmed by 3 bases and J by 8 bases, 11 bases remained unmatched. The CDR3 covers 16 residues. The CDR3 nucleotides read TGTGCCAGCAGTTTCCCCCCGCTAGCGGGAATCGATGAGCAGTTCTTC. Its translation: CASSFPPLAGIDEQFF.

This clone was detected once. The rearrangement links TRBV28 to TRBJ2-1, with TRBD2 identical over 7 bases. Germline loops: CDR1 MDHEN, CDR2 SYDVKM. CDR3 length equals 18 residues. V was clipped by 3 bases and J by 1 base; unmatched bases: 12. The CDR3, as DNA: TGTGCCAGCAGTTTCGCCGGACTAGGGAGGGAATCCTACAATGAGCAGTTCTTC. Translated: CASSFAGLGRESYNEQFF.

The rearrangement links TRBV10-3 to TRBJ2-3, with a possible D match to TRBD1 (6 bases). The CDR3 loop spans 13 amino acids. CDR1 ENHRY and CDR2 SYGVKD come from the germline V gene. Between the trimmed V and J ends, which lost 9 bases and 0 bases, there was a span of 10 bases. The CDR3 DNA follows: TGTGCCATTAGGACAGAGAGCACAGATACGCAGTATTTT. Translating it yields CAIRTESTDTQYF.

This clone was detected only once. The chain has TRBV6-6 and TRBJ1-2; 9 nucleotides match TRBD1. CDR1 is MNHNY and CDR2 is SVGAGI in the germline V gene (reference sequence). V dropped 6 bases and J dropped 7; count of bases not matched to a gene: 6. The CDR3 totals 13 residues. The CDR3 protein is CASREGQGIGYTF. DNA of the CDR3: TGTGCCAGCAGAGAGGGACAGGGTATTGGCTACACCTTC.

The rearrangement uses TRBV5-6 and TRBJ2-4, with D perhaps TRBD1 or TRBD2 (5 bases each). Germline V CDR1 and CDR2: SGHDT, YYEEEE. Trimming took off 0 bases at V and 12 bases at J, with 13 bases between the two ends. This CDR3 is 13 amino acids long. The CDR3, as DNA: TGTGCCAGCAGCTTGGGACTACAGGATGGTCAGTACTTC. As protein: CASSLGLQDGQYF.

This clone showed up just a few times. The J gene is TRBJ1-1, the V gene TRBV5-1; D unresolved. CDR3 length: 13 amino acids. V lost 3 bases, J lost 2 bases, and 8 bases lay in between. The germline V gene has CDR1 SGHRS and CDR2 YFSETQ. In DNA, the CDR3 is TGCGCCAGCAGCTCCAGTCTTAACACTGAAGCTTTCTTT. The encoded protein is CASSSSLNTEAFF.

This clone was counted a single time. This chain links TRBV9 with TRBJ1-3; 7 bases match TRBD1. From germline, CDR1 is SGDLS and CDR2 YYNGEE. This CDR3 region has 15 residues. V lost 4 bases, J lost 4 bases, and 8 bases stayed unmatched. In nucleotides, the CDR3 is TGTGCCAGCAGCTTCGACAGGGCGAACGGAAACACCATATATTTT. Protein: CASSFDRANGNTIYF.

The chain carries TRBV28 and TRBJ2-7, with TRBD1 as a possible D gene (5 bases). The V end was cut by 5 bases, the J end by 3 bases, with 14 bases between. CDR1 is MDHEN, CDR2 SYDVKM, per germline. The length of the CDR3 is 14 residues. CDR3 nucleotides: TGTGCCAGCAGTCACCCGGACAATTTCTACGAGCAGTACTTC. Its translation: CASSHPDNFYEQYF.

This clone turned up a few times. CDR3 region: CASSSGGWGQPQHF. Here the CDR3 DNA reads TGTGCCAGCAGCTCGGGCGGTTGGGGCCAGCCCCAGCATTTT. V and J are TRBV7-2 and TRBJ1-5, with D possibly TRBD1 on 5 matching bases. The V and J ends lost 4 bases and 7 bases respectively, with 14 bases between them. Per germline, CDR1 SGHTA and CDR2 FQGNSA. The CDR3 runs to 14 residues.

This rearrangement joins TRBV5-1 to TRBJ1-1; D gene ambiguous. Deletions cut 4 bases from V and 4 bases from J, with 14 bases between. Germline V CDR1 and CDR2: SGHRS, YFSETQ. The CDR3 has 14 amino acids. The CDR3 DNA follows: TGCGCCAGCAGCCCACCCCCAGCTCCCACTGAAGCTTTCTTT. Residues: CASSPPPAPTEAFF.

This clone showed up just a few times. The chain combines TRBV19 with TRBJ2-6, with D tentatively TRBD1 (5 bases). The CDR3 is 14 residues long. V lost 7 bases and J 1 base, leaving 8 bases between the germline ends. Germline V CDR1 and CDR2: LNHDA, SQIVND (reference sequence). In DNA form, the CDR3 reads TGTGCCAGTACCAGGGAATCTGGGGCCAACGTCCTGACTTTC. Its protein is CASTRESGANVLTF. Using reference TRBV19 and TRBJ2-6 for the parts outside the CDR3, the full variable domain is DGGITQSPKYLFRKEGQNVTLSCEQNLNHDAMYWYRQDPGQGLRLIYYSQIVNDFQKGDIAEGYSVSREKKESFPLTVTSAQKNPTAFYLCASTRESGANVLTFGAGSRLTVL.

The chain has TRBV18 and TRBJ2-3; D call uncertain. Between the trimmed V and J ends, which lost 3 bases and 3 bases, there was a span of 16 bases. CDR3 size: 16 residues. Germline CDR1 reads KGHSH; CDR2 reads LQKENI. CDR3 DNA sequence: TGTGCCAGCTCACCCCTGGGGTCTCAACTAACAGATACGCAGTATTTT. Protein product: CASSPLGSQLTDTQYF.

The chain has TRBV7-6 and TRBJ2-6; D gene ambiguous. CDR3 size: 15 residues. The germline CDR1 and CDR2 sequences are SGHVS and FNYEAQ. With 1 base removed from V and 2 bases from J, the gap between germline ends came to 6 bases. The CDR3 loop is CASSLGPTGANVLTF. CDR3 nucleotides: TGTGCCAGCAGCTTAGGACCAACTGGGGCCAACGTCCTGACTTTC.

This clone was observed many times. This chain connects TRBV27 to TRBJ1-3, with no clear D. V lost 8 bases, J lost 0 bases, and 11 bases lay in between. Germline CDR1 is MNHEY and CDR2 is SMNVEV (reference sequence). This CDR3 has 14 residues. For the CDR3, the DNA is TGTGCCAGCGCTAGTAGTCGCTCTGGAAACACCATATATTTT. Residues: CASASSRSGNTIYF.

This clone came up a few times. V and J are TRBV11-2 and TRBJ2-1; D perhaps matches TRBD2 (6 bases). V lost 8 bases and J lost 3, with 11 bases in between. Germline CDR1 reads SGHAT; CDR2 reads FQNNGV. The CDR3 is 13 residues long. Written as DNA, the CDR3 is TGTGCCAGCTCTAGCGAACTCTACAATGAGCAGTTCTTC. It specifies CASSSELYNEQFF. The full variable domain, rest sourced from reference TRBV11-2 and TRBJ2-1, is EAGVAQSPRYKIIEKRQSVAFWCNPISGHATLYWYQQILGQGPKLLIQFQNNGVVDDSQLPKDRFSAERLKGVDSTLKIQPAKLEDSAVYLCASSSELYNEQFFGPGTRLTVL.

This clone was counted once. This chain joins TRBV10-1 and TRBJ2-3; maybe TRBD1 (6 bases). V was trimmed by 9 bases and J by 3 bases, leaving 22 bases between them. CDR1 is WNHNN, CDR2 SYGVQD, per germline (reference sequence). This CDR3 is 16 amino acids long. The CDR3 sequence: CARPPKQGYRTDTQYF. In DNA, the CDR3 is TGCGCCAGACCGCCCAAACAGGGATATCGGACAGATACGCAGTATTTT.

The V and J genes are TRBV27 and TRBJ1-4; D is possibly TRBD1 (6 bases). The CDR3 consists of 15 residues. CDR1 is MNHEY, CDR2 SMNVEV, per germline (reference sequence). V was shortened by 1 base and J by 1 base, with 7 bases between the two germline ends. CDR3 loop: CASSLFRGTNEKLFF. The CDR3, as DNA: TGTGCCAGCAGTTTATTCAGGGGAACTAATGAAAAACTGTTTTTT.

This clone was recorded once. V gene TRBV4-3 combines with J gene TRBJ2-2; D remains ambiguous. V lost 0 bases and J lost 8, with 19 bases in between. The length of the CDR3 is 17 residues. Germline V lookup: CDR1 LGHNA, CDR2 YSLEER. CDR3 in amino acids: CASSQERFGPRFGELFF. In DNA form, the CDR3 reads TGCGCCAGCAGCCAAGAGAGGTTCGGACCACGTTTTGGGGAGCTGTTTTTT.

The V call is TRBV3-1 (or the pseudogene TRBV3-2), the J call TRBJ2-7, with a weak D call TRBD2 (6 bases). V was cut by 4 bases and J by 4 bases, with 11 bases left in between. From germline, CDR1 is LGHDT and CDR2 YNNKEL (reference sequence). CDR3 length equals 13 residues. The CDR3 nucleotides read TGTGCCAGCAGCCTCGAGGCGGGGTACGAGCAGTACTTC. Translating it yields CASSLEAGYEQYF.

The count of this clone is one. The same CDR3 is also encoded by other DNA sequences in this sample. The chain carries TRBV18 and TRBJ2-1; D is tentatively TRBD1 or TRBD2 (7 bases each). V lost 3 bases, J lost 10 bases, and 10 bases lay in between. There are 12 residues in the CDR3. Germline lookup yields CDR1 KGHSH and CDR2 LQKENI. For the CDR3, the DNA is TGTGCCAGCTCACCCAGGGGGGGGGAGCAGTTCTTC. This sequence encodes CASSPRGGEQFF. Drawing the rest from reference TRBV18 and TRBJ2-1, the complete variable domain is NAGVMQNPRHLVRRRGQEARLRCSPMKGHSHVYWYRQLPEEGLKFMVYLQKENIIDESGMPKERFSAEFPKEGPSILRIQQVVRGDSAAYFCASSPRGGEQFFGPGTRLTVL.

The rearrangement uses TRBV7-9 and TRBJ2-7, with a tentative D call TRBD2 (6 bases). Between the trimmed V and J ends, which lost 2 bases and 0 bases, there was a span of 14 bases. Looked up from germline, CDR1 is SEHNR and CDR2 is FQNEAQ (reference sequence). The CDR3 runs to 16 residues. For the CDR3, the DNA is TGTGCCAGCAGCTTAACCCGGGGGTTGCTCTCCTACGAGCAGTACTTC. This encodes CASSLTRGLLSYEQYF.

The chain recombines TRBV15 with TRBJ2-7; weak D call: TRBD2 (6 bases). The CDR3 length is 16 residues. The V gene's germline CDR1 is LNHNV and CDR2 YYDKDF (reference sequence). V was shortened by 0 bases and J by 3 bases, with 15 bases between the two germline ends. Here the CDR3 reads CATSRDPQRVFYEQYF. DNA of the CDR3: TGTGCCACCAGCAGAGATCCTCAGCGGGTCTTCTACGAGCAGTACTTC.

The chain couples TRBV18 to TRBJ2-7; a weak D match, TRBD1 (6 bases). The germline gives CDR1 KGHSH, CDR2 LQKENI. The ends were cut back, 3 bases at V and 5 bases at J, with 20 bases in the middle. This CDR3 has 16 amino acids. The DNA for the CDR3 is TGTGCCAGCTCACCGACCGCAGGGGTTCTGGGTGACGAGCAGTACTTC. Its protein product is CASSPTAGVLGDEQYF.

The chain uses TRBV19 and TRBJ1-5, with a tentative D call TRBD1 (5 bases). The CDR3 consists of 13 residues. V was trimmed by 8 bases and J by 4 bases, leaving 12 bases between them. The germline V gene encodes CDR1 LNHDA and CDR2 SQIVND (reference sequence). The CDR3 region has the DNA TGTGCCAGTTGGGACCCCCCTAATCAGCCCCAGCATTTT. Translation: CASWDPPNQPQHF.

This chain's CDR3 is CASSLDGWADYTF. DNA of the CDR3: TGTGCCAGCAGCTTAGATGGGTGGGCCGACTACACCTTC. V is TRBV11-2 and J is TRBJ1-2; D gene unclear. Germline V gives CDR1 SGHAT, CDR2 FQNNGV. This CDR3 region has 13 residues. Trimming took off 0 bases at V and 10 bases at J, with 12 bases between the two ends.

J is TRBJ2-3 and V is TRBV11-1, with 7 nucleotides matching TRBD1. The CDR3 is made up of 15 amino acids. Germline loops: CDR1 SGHAT, CDR2 FQDESV (reference sequence). The V gene end was trimmed by 5 bases and the J gene end by 3 bases; junction bases not matched to a gene: 8. The CDR3 sequence is CASSPRQGGTDTQYF. CDR3 coding DNA: TGTGCCAGCAGCCCCCGACAGGGTGGAACAGATACGCAGTATTTT.

The chain links TRBV18 to TRBJ2-2; 12 nucleotides line up with TRBD2. The length of the CDR3 is 20 residues. CDR1 is KGHSH, CDR2 LQKENI, per germline. Germline trimming cut 2 bases from V and 3 bases from J; bases unmatched to any gene: 13. DNA of the CDR3: TGTGCCAGCTCACCATTAAACCCCGGACTAGCGGGACCCGACACCGGGGAGCTGTTTTTT. Its protein is CASSPLNPGLAGPDTGELFF.